This TCR beta chain was identified during a study of T cell changes during pregnancy in multiple sclerosis (dated by TCRdb to the late 2010s). Background for the entire study: The study looked at changes in the T cell repertoire across pregnancy in women with multiple sclerosis.

Comments on this clone: Its antigen remains unidentified. Base qualities are not recorded, but no much larger clone differs from it by a single base.

CDR1 MNHEY and CDR2 SVGAGI are derived from the germline V gene. V and J lose 2 bases and 6 bases, and a span of 14 bases separates them. The CDR3 runs 14 residues from the cysteine to the phenylalanine. The retained sequence is limited to the CDR3, 42 bases, with the frame set at the first base. Libraries were made using the immunoSEQ multiplex PCR assay. TCRdb re-hosts the immuneACCESS table, in-frame sequences only. Its copies lack some clones; in the studies checked, an unresolved V gene accounts for under half of them, and the cause for the rest is not known. The sample table contains 52,000 or so clones; only one count was recorded for approximately 91% of them. 0.2% to 0.3% of the sample is taken by the ten largest.

The TCR was taken from a female donor with multiple sclerosis, enrolled in a pregnancy study. Sequenced here: CD4+ T cells from peripheral blood mononuclear cells, sampled in the second trimester of pregnancy. The chain was built from TRBV6-5 and TRBJ2-7; a tentative D match to TRBD1 spans 5 bases. The CDR3 reads CASSYSVGRAEQYF. The DNA sequence is TGTGCCAGCAGTTACAGCGTCGGCAGGGCCGAGCAGTACTTC.